This T cell receptor beta chain was recovered during a study of T-cell memory formation after mild COVID-19. Study-wide findings and caveats: Prior to infection, memory already included some responding clones, suggesting cross-reactive memory joined. Most CD4+ clones that shrank were in CM and EM, while CD8+ ones turned up in EMRA.

TCRdb reprocessed the 5' RACE reads via MiXCR and lists one record per CDR3 protein. Of 450,000 to 650,000 distinct CDR3 sequences in the sample, less than 25% are singletons; the top ten hold about 8.7%. Per germline, CDR1 KGHDR and CDR2 SFDVKD. CDR3 size: 18 residues. With V trimmed by 4 bases and J by 4 bases, 8 bases remained unmatched. This clonotype was seen ten or more times. Its antigen is not known. The sequence came from an adult woman who had mild COVID-19 (a few samples of this study predate the infection). Cell type and time point are not known. Input material: PBMCs or a T cell subset sorted from them (not recorded which). V usage is TRBV24-1 and J usage is TRBJ2-1, with 14 bases that match TRBD2. The CDR3 DNA is TGTGCCACCAGTGACCCTGGGACTAGCGGGAGTTGGTACAATGAGCAGTTCTTC. It encodes CATSDPGTSGSWYNEQFF.